These 23 T cell receptor beta chains were sequenced from one sample in a study of spatial heterogeneity in lung cancer. TCRdb reanalysed the 5' RACE reads using MiXCR and keeps one entry per CDR3 protein. The table shows over 35,000 distinct CDR3 sequences, with roughly a tenth occurring only once. Specified time point: blood at routine non-recurrence follow-up after resection. The specimen was PBMCs, collected at follow-up. The receptors here all came from a female donor with early-stage non-small cell lung cancer.

This clonotype was observed many times. V is TRBV23-1 and J is TRBJ2-5; D may be TRBD1 or TRBD2 (5 bases each). TRBV23-1 is flagged as an ORF with uncertain function. V was cut by 4 bases and J by 5 bases, with 23 bases left in between. The CDR3 sequence is 17 residues long. CDR3 loop: CASSPSPERGCGETQYF. The CDR3, as DNA: TGCGCCAGCAGTCCCTCCCCGGAGAGGGGCTGCGGGGAGACCCAGTACTTC.

This clonotype has at least ten counts. At one end the junction does not follow the germline gene, possibly because of a read error. The gene calls are TRBV7-3 and TRBJ1-2, with 8 positions matching TRBD1. This CDR3 spans 14 amino acids. CDR1 is SGHTA and CDR2 is FQGTGA in the germline V gene. CDR3 in DNA: TGTGCCAGCAGCGTATCAGGGGGCTCCTATGGGTACACCTTC. This gives the protein CASSVSGGSYGYTF.

In the case of this clonotype: A much bigger clone sits one base away, suggesting this may be a read error. The chain has TRBV7-9 and TRBJ1-2, with D perhaps TRBD1 (5 bases). This CDR3 comprises 14 residues. Per the germline V gene, CDR1 is SEHNR and CDR2 is FQNEAQ (reference sequence). Written as DNA, the CDR3 is TGTGCCAGCAGCTTCGGGGACGGTCGTCAGGGCTGCACCTTC. Translating gives CASSFGDGRQGCTF. The whole variable domain, remainder taken from reference TRBV7-9 and TRBJ1-2, is DTGVSQNPRHKITKRGQNVTFRCDPISEHNRLYWYRQTLGQGPEFLTYFQNEAQLEKSRLLSDRFSAERPKGSFSTLEIQRTEQGDSAMYLCASSFGDGRQGCTFGSGTRLTVV.

This clonotype was seen a few times. The chain combines TRBV9 with TRBJ1-1; no definite D call. The V gene's germline CDR1 is SGDLS and CDR2 YYNGEE. This CDR3 comprises 13 residues. V lost 3 bases and J 4 bases, leaving 10 bases between the germline ends. This CDR3 is CASSGGRSTEAFF. The CDR3 nucleotides read TGTGCCAGCAGCGGCGGGCGGAGCACTGAAGCTTTCTTT.

Here the CDR3 DNA reads TGTGCCAGCAGGGACTATTCCTACGAGCAGTACTTC. This translates into CASRDYSYEQYF. This rearrangement joins TRBV2 to TRBJ2-7; perhaps TRBD2 as D (6 bases). Germline lookup yields CDR1 SNHLY and CDR2 FYNNEI. The CDR3 extends over 12 amino acids. With 6 bases removed from V and 1 base from J, the gap between germline ends came to 7 bases.

The V call is TRBV2, the J call TRBJ1-5; 9 bases align to TRBD1. CDR1 SNHLY and CDR2 FYNNEI come from the germline V gene. The CDR3 has 14 residues. V was pared by 6 bases and J by 5 bases, with 5 bases of the junction left unmatched. In nucleotides, the CDR3 is TGTGCCAGCAGGGAGGGACAGGGTGATCAGCCCCAGCATTTT. This sequence encodes CASREGQGDQPQHF.

This clonotype was recorded at least ten times. The V call is TRBV7-9, the J call TRBJ2-5; no firm D call. Germline V lookup: CDR1 SEHNR, CDR2 FQNEAQ (reference sequence). The CDR3 extends over 14 amino acids. The ends were cut back, 1 base at V and 5 bases at J, with 11 bases in the middle. The CDR3 is CASSLDTGSETQYF. CDR3 DNA sequence: TGTGCCAGCAGCTTAGATACGGGTTCGGAGACCCAGTACTTC.

A note on this clonotype: The junction departs from the called germline gene at one end, perhaps through a read error. J is TRBJ2-7 and V is TRBV7-8, with TRBD2 identical over 9 bases. From germline, CDR1 is SGHVS and CDR2 FQNEAQ. The CDR3 covers 15 residues. CDR3 loop: CASSVAPSGNYEQYF. The CDR3 DNA is TGTGCCAGCAGCGTAGCCCCTAGCGGGAACTACGAGCAGTACTTC.

This clonotype was seen at least ten times. The rearrangement links TRBV11-2 to TRBJ1-2, with no clear D. The CDR3 is made up of 16 amino acids. Trimming stripped 4 bases from V and 1 base from J, with 16 bases between. Germline assignment: CDR1 SGHAT and CDR2 FQNNGV. This CDR3 is CASSSSTASFNYGYTF. The CDR3 coding sequence is TGTGCCAGCAGCTCGTCTACAGCCTCTTTTAACTATGGCTACACCTTC. The complete variable domain, with remaining parts taken from reference TRBV11-2 and TRBJ1-2, reads EAGVAQSPRYKIIEKRQSVAFWCNPISGHATLYWYQQILGQGPKLLIQFQNNGVVDDSQLPKDRFSAERLKGVDSTLKIQPAKLEDSAVYLCASSSSTASFNYGYTFGSGTRLTVV.

This clonotype was seen many times. The J gene is TRBJ2-3, the V gene TRBV12-5; no reliable D call. Germline CDR1 is LGHNT and CDR2 is FRNRAP. The CDR3 loop spans 13 amino acids. V lost 6 bases, J lost 5 bases, and 12 bases lay in between. The CDR3 loop is CASGPLPGDTQYF. CDR3 bases: TGTGCTAGTGGCCCCCTCCCGGGAGATACGCAGTATTTT.

Ten or more counts support this clonotype. This chain joins TRBV5-1 and TRBJ2-2, with a tentative D call TRBD2 (5 bases). V was clipped by 3 bases and J by 1 base, with 16 bases between them. The CDR3 totals 17 residues. The germline CDR1 and CDR2 sequences are SGHRS and YFSETQ. CDR3 loop: CASSSGLGLQNTGELFF. In DNA, the CDR3 is TGCGCCAGCAGCTCTGGTCTAGGACTTCAGAACACCGGGGAGCTGTTTTTT.

The CDR3 DNA sequence: TGCAGTGCTATGTCGCGGGGGGTGACCTACGAGCAGTACTTC. Its protein is CSAMSRGVTYEQYF. The chain combines TRBV20-1 with TRBJ2-7, with 8 bases fitting TRBD2. The germline CDR1 and CDR2 sequences are DFQATT and SNEGSKA (reference sequence). The ends lost 4 bases at V and 2 bases at J; junction bases unmatched: 7. This CDR3 region has 14 residues.

The chain employs TRBV7-2 and TRBJ2-5; TRBD2 aligns across 14 bases. The germline V gene has CDR1 SGHTA and CDR2 FQGNSA. This CDR3 contains 17 residues. V shed 3 bases and J 5 bases; nucleotides not matched to a gene: 8. The CDR3 here is CASSLSGLAGARETQYF. The CDR3 nucleotides read TGTGCCAGCAGCTTGTCGGGACTAGCGGGGGCGAGGGAGACCCAGTACTTC.

This chain joins TRBV12-5 and TRBJ2-7; possibly TRBD2 for D (5 bases). The CDR3 totals 13 residues. Germline loops: CDR1 LGHNT, CDR2 FRNRAP. Trimming took off 6 bases at V and 7 bases at J, with 16 bases between the two ends. The CDR3 loop is CASGRPGSREQYF. CDR3 sequence (DNA): TGTGCTAGTGGCCGCCCGGGGTCCCGGGAGCAGTACTTC.

The chain combines TRBV20-1 with TRBJ2-7; TRBD2 might be the D (5 bases). CDR3 length: 14 amino acids. The germline V gene has CDR1 DFQATT and CDR2 SNEGSKA (reference sequence). V lost 0 bases to trimming and J lost 2 bases, with 11 bases between them. This CDR3 is CSARDRLATYEQYF. CDR3 coding DNA: TGCAGTGCTAGAGATCGTCTAGCCACCTACGAGCAGTACTTC.

The table lists this clonotype with a few counts. This chain links TRBV29-1 with TRBJ2-3; 12 nucleotides line up with TRBD2. CDR1 is SQVTM, CDR2 ANQGSEA, per germline. The V and J ends lost 3 bases and 3 bases, in that order; junction bases with no gene match: 4. The CDR3 extends over 15 amino acids. Written as DNA, the CDR3 is TGCAGCGTTGACGGACTAGCGGGATTTACAGATACGCAGTATTTT. Translation: CSVDGLAGFTDTQYF.

The genes are TRBV7-9 and TRBJ1-6; 9 bases fit TRBD1. Trimming took 5 bases from V and 9 from J; bases not matched to a gene: 5. The length of the CDR3 is 14 residues. Germline CDR1 and CDR2: SEHNR and FQNEAQ (reference sequence). CDR3 DNA sequence: TGTGCCAGCAGCGCGACAGGGGGATCTTCACCCCTCCACTTT. This encodes CASSATGGSSPLHF.

The rearrangement uses TRBV7-8 and TRBJ2-7; D is unclear. Trimming left V 0 bases short and J 3 bases short, with 12 bases between. The CDR3 spans 15 residues. Germline V gene sequence: CDR1 SGHVS, CDR2 FQNEAQ. The CDR3 region is CASSLAASRDYEQYF. CDR3 in DNA: TGTGCCAGCAGCTTAGCGGCGTCCCGCGACTACGAGCAGTACTTC.

This clonotype was picked up a small number of times. The CDR3 protein is CASSQSRTIYF. CDR3 sequence (DNA): TGTGCCAGCAGCCAATCCCGCACCATATATTTT. The V and J genes are TRBV28 and TRBJ1-3; D is unresolved. With 6 bases removed from V and 9 bases from J, the gap between germline ends came to 9 bases. The CDR3 has 11 residues. Germline assignment: CDR1 MDHEN and CDR2 SYDVKM.

The rearrangement joins TRBV5-1 to TRBJ1-1; D is unresolved. V dropped 0 bases and J dropped 0 bases, with 6 bases sitting between them. This CDR3 spans 14 amino acids. Germline values: CDR1 SGHRS, CDR2 YFSETQ. The CDR3 nucleotides are TGCGCCAGCAGCTTGGGGGTGATGAACACTGAAGCTTTCTTT. Translating gives CASSLGVMNTEAFF.

J is TRBJ2-1 and V is TRBV24-1; the match to TRBD2 covers 8 bases. CDR1 and CDR2 (germline): KGHDR, SFDVKD. V was clipped by 4 bases and J by 4 bases; unmatched bases: 8. The CDR3 extends over 16 amino acids. The CDR3 region has the DNA TGTGCCACCAGTGAAGAAATCGGGGGGGGATACAATGAGCAGTTCTTC. Translation: CATSEEIGGGYNEQFF.

The chain uses TRBV7-6 and TRBJ2-7; D may be TRBD1 or TRBD2 (6 bases each). CDR1 is SGHVS, CDR2 FNYEAQ, per germline. This CDR3 contains 15 residues. Trimming left V 5 bases short and J 2 bases short, with 16 bases between. CDR3 amino acids: CASSTQTGGTYEQYF. For the CDR3, the DNA is TGTGCCAGCAGCACTCAGACCGGGGGCACCTACGAGCAGTACTTC.

This clonotype came up many times. The J gene is TRBJ2-5, the V gene TRBV20-1, with 12 bases fitting TRBD1. CDR1 DFQATT and CDR2 SNEGSKA come from the germline V gene (reference sequence). V lost 5 bases and J lost 7; bases outside the gene matches: 8. This CDR3 is built from 14 residues. CDR3 in amino acids: CSADRDRGRGTQYF. The DNA of the CDR3 is TGCAGTGCTGACCGGGACAGGGGGCGAGGGACCCAGTACTTC.